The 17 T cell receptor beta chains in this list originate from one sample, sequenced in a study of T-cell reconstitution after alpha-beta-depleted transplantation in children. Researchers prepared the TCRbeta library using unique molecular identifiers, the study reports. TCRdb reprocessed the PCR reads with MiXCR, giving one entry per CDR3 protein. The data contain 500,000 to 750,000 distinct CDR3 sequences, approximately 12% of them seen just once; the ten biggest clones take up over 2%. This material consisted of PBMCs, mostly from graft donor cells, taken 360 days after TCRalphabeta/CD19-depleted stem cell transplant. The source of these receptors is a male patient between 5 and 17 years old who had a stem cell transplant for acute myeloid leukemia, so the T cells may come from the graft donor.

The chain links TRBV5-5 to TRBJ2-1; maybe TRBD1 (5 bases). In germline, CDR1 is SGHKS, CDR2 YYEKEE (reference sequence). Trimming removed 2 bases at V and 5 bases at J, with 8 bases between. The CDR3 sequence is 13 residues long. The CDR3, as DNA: TGTGCCAGCAGCTTTTTAGGGGACAATGAGCAGTTCTTC. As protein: CASSFLGDNEQFF.

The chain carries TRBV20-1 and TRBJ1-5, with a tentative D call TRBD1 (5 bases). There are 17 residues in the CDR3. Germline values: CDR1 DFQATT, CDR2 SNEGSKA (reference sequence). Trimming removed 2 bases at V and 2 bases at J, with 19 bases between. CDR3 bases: TGCAGTGCTAGAAACCCAGGGACCGGCGGGGGCAATCAGCCCCAGCATTTT. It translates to CSARNPGTGGGNQPQHF.

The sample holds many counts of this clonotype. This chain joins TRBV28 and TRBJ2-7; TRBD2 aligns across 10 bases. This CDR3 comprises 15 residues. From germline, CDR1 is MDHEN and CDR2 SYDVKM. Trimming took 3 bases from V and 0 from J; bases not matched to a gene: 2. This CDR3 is CASSFPSGSSYEQYF. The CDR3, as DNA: TGTGCCAGCAGTTTTCCTAGCGGGAGCTCCTACGAGCAGTACTTC.

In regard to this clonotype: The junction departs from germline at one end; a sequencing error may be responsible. The CDR3 region has the DNA TGTGTCAGCAGACCCCTAGGACTAGCTTACAATGAGCAGTTCTTC. The encoded protein is CVSRPLGLAYNEQFF. The V and J genes are TRBV12-3 or TRBV12-4 and TRBJ2-1, with 8 bases matching TRBD2. The CDR3 covers 15 residues.

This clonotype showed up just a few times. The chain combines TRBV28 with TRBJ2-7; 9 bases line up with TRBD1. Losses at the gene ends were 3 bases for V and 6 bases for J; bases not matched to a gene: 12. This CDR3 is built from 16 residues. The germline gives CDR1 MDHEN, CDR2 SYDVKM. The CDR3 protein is CASSFPLGTGSGEQYF. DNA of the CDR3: TGTGCCAGCAGTTTCCCCCTAGGGACAGGGTCCGGCGAGCAGTACTTC.

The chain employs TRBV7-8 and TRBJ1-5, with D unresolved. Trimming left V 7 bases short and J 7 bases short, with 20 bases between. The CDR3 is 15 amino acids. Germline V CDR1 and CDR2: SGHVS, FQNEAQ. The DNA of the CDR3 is TGTGCCAGCACTCTCACCGGAGGGCTGTCACAGCCCCAGCATTTT. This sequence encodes CASTLTGGLSQPQHF.

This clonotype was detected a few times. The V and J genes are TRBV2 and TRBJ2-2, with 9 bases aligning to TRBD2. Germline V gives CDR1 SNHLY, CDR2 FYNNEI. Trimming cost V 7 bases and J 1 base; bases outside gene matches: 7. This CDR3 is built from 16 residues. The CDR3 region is CASNTKTSGNTGELFF. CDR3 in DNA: TGTGCCAGCAACACAAAGACTAGCGGGAACACCGGGGAGCTGTTTTTT.

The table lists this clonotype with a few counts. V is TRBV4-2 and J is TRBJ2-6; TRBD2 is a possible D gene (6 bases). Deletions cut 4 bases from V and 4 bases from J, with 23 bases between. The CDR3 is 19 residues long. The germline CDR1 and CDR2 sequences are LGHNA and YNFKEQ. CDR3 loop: CASSPYPGLLSRGANVLTF. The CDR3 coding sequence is TGTGCCAGCAGCCCTTACCCGGGACTCCTCTCTAGGGGGGCCAACGTCCTGACTTTC.

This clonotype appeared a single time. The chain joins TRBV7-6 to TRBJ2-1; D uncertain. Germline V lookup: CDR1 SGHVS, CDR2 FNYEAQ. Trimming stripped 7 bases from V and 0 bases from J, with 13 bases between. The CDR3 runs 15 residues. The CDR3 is CASNLYGNSYNEQFF. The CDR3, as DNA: TGTGCCAGCAACTTGTACGGCAACTCCTACAATGAGCAGTTCTTC.

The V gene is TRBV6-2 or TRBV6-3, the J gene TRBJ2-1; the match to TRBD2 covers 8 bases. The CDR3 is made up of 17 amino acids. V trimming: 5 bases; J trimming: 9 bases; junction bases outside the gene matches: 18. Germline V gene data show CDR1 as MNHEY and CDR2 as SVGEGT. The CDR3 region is CASSTGTRSLFSREQFF. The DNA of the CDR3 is TGTGCCAGCAGTACCGGGACTAGGAGTTTGTTCAGTCGTGAGCAGTTCTTC.

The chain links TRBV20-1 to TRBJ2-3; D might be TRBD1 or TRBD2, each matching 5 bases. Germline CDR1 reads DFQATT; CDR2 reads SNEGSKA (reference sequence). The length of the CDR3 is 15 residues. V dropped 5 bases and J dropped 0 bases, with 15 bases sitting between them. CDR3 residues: CSAAGASGSTDTQYF. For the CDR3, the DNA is TGCAGTGCTGCCGGGGCGAGCGGTAGCACAGATACGCAGTATTTT.

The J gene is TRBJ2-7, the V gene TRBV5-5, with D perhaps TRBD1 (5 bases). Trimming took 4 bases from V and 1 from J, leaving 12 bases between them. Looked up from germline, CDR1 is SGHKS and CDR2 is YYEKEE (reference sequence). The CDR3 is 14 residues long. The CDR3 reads CASSQIGASYEQYF. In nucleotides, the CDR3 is TGTGCCAGCAGCCAAATTGGGGCTTCCTACGAGCAGTACTTC.

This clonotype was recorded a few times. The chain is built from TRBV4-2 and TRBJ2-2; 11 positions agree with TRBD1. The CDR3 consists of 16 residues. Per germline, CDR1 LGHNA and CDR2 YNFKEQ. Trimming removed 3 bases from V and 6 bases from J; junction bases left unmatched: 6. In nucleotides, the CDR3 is TGTGCCAGCAGCCAGATAGGACAGGGGGCAGCCGGGGAGCTGTTTTTT. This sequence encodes CASSQIGQGAAGELFF.

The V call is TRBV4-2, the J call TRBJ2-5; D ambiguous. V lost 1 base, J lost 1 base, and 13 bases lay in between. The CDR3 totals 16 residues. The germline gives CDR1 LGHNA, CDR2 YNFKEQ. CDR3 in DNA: TGTGCCAGCAGCCAAGGGGCTAGTATTTCCCAAGAGACCCAGTACTTC. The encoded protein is CASSQGASISQETQYF.

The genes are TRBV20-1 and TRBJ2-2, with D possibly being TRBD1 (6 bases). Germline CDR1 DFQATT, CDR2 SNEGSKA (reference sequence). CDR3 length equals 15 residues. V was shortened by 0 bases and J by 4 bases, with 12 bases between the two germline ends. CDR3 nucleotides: TGCAGTGCTAGAGATACGACAGGCTCCACCGGGGAGCTGTTTTTT. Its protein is CSARDTTGSTGELFF.

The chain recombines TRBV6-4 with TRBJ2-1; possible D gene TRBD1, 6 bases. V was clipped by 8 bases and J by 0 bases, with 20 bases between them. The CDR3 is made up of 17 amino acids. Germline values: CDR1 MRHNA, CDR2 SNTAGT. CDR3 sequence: CASPPGDGGCSYNEQFF. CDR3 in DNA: TGTGCCAGCCCTCCAGGGGATGGGGGTTGCTCCTACAATGAGCAGTTCTTC.

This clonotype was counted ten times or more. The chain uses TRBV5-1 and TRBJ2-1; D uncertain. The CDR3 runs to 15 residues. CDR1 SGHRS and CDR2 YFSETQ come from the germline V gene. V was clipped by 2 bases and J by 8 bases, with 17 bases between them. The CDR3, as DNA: TGCGCCAGCAGCTTTGGCCTAGAGAGATGGGATGAGCAGTTCTTC. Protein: CASSFGLERWDEQFF.